This T cell receptor (beta chain) was sequenced in a study of blood T cell repertoires in COVID-19. Per the original data handling: Nucleated cell number was recorded as an estimate derived from reference gene primer amplification. Assay used: immunoSEQ multiplex PCR; TCRdb lists only in-frame clones, some missing. V, J and clone size reflect that table, while D and trimming were determined from the DNA. This table holds approximately 77,000 clones, 80% found once. This CDR3 is 17 amino acids long. V dropped 0 bases and J dropped 7; count of bases not matched to a gene: 11. Germline V lookup: CDR1 LNHNV, CDR2 YYDKDF (reference sequence).

Sequencing used peripheral blood. The sequence derives from a woman in her seventies with acute or convalescent COVID-19. This chain connects TRBV15 to TRBJ2-7; 11 bases are a match to TRBD2. CDR3 residues: CATSRDDTSGGAREQYF. The CDR3 DNA is TGTGCCACCAGCAGAGATGACACTAGCGGGGGTGCAAGGGAGCAGTACTTC.